One and the same sample provided the 2 T cell receptor beta chains below, sequenced in a study of blood T cell repertoires in COVID-19 (TCRdb year 2020). Library creation used the immunoSEQ multiplex PCR assay. The clones in this table, taken by TCRdb from immuneACCESS, are in-frame only. Not every clone is retained; where verified, under half of the shortfall comes from an unresolved V gene, and the cause of the rest is unknown. This sample holds 150,000 to 200,000 clones; 88% were observed only once. Roughly 4.7% of the sample belongs to the ten largest clones. Sequencing was carried out using peripheral blood. Every receptor here comes from a human donor in a cohort sampled during active COVID-19.

The chain uses TRBV10-3 and TRBJ1-2, with no clear D. Germline loops: CDR1 ENHRY, CDR2 SYGVKD. V was pared by 3 bases and J by 8 bases, with 10 bases between. This CDR3 spans 12 amino acids. As DNA, the CDR3 is TGTGCCATCAGTGACTACAGCTCGGGCTACACCTTC. As protein: CAISDYSSGYTF.

This clone has only one observation. One end of the junction varies from germline; a read error may be responsible. Other DNA sequences within the sample encode an identical CDR3. The J gene is TRBJ2-7, the V gene TRBV3-1 (or the pseudogene TRBV3-2), with 9 positions matching TRBD2. The germline gives CDR1 LGHDT, CDR2 YNNKEL (reference sequence). The CDR3 is made up of 19 amino acids. The CDR3 bases are TGTGCCAGCAGTTCCACGCCTAGCGGGATAGGCGGGGGCCGCTACGAGCAGTATTTC. Translating gives CASSSTPSGIGGGRYEQYF.